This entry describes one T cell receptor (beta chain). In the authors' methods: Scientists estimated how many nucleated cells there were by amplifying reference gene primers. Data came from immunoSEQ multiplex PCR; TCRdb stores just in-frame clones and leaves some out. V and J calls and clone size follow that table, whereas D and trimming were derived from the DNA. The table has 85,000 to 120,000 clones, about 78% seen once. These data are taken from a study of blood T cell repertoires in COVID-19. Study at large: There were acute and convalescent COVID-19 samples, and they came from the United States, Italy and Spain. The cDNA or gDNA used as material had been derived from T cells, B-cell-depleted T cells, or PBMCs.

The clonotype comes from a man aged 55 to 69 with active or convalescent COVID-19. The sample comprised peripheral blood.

The CDR3 region is CASSPDRATEAFF. For the CDR3, the DNA is TGCGCCAGCAGCCCGGACAGGGCCACTGAAGCTTTCTTT. The chain carries TRBV5-1 and TRBJ1-1; TRBD1 matches 8 bases. Germline V gives CDR1 SGHRS, CDR2 YFSETQ. V lost 4 bases and J lost 4; bases outside the gene matches: 3. This CDR3 has 13 residues.